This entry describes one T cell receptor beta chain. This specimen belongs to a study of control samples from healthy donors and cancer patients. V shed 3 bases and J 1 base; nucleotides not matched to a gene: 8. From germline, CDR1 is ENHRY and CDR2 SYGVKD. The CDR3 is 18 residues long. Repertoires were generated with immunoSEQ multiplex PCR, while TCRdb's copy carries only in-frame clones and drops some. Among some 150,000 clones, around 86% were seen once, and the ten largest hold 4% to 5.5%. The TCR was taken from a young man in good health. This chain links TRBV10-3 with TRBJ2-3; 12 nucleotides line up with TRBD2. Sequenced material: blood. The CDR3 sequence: CAISDITSGGLGTDTQYF. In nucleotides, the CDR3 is TGTGCCATCAGTGATATTACTAGCGGGGGGCTAGGCACAGATACGCAGTATTTT.